The 23 T cell receptor beta chains presented below share a single source sample, sequenced in a study of synovial regulatory T cells in juvenile arthritis. Using immunoSEQ multiplex PCR, the repertoire was profiled, and TCRdb retains in-frame clones only, with some absent. This table holds about 10,000 clones. Sequenced: Treg cells from blood. Subset here: remaining (HLA-DR-negative) circulating blood Treg cells. The receptor set was obtained from a donor aged 2-35 years with juvenile idiopathic arthritis.

The chain couples TRBV21-1 to TRBJ2-7; TCRdb reports TRBD1, a call that lacks DNA to check it against. TRBV21-1 is termed a pseudogene. This CDR3 has 20 amino acids. Nucleotide data are not available. The CDR3: CASSLLPEGHLPTWAYEQYF.

The CDR3 loop reads CASSIRLGTGGIQETQYF. The chain has TRBV19 and TRBJ2-5; the D call of TRBD1 rests on TCRdb alone, since no DNA is present to check it. The CDR3 is 18 amino acids. The DNA sequence is not available. In germline, CDR1 is LNHDA, CDR2 SQIVND (reference sequence). The full variable domain, with the rest looked up from reference TRBV19 and TRBJ2-5, is DGGITQSPKYLFRKEGQNVTLSCEQNLNHDAMYWYRQDPGQGLRLIYYSQIVNDFQKGDIAEGYSVSREKKESFPLTVTSAQKNPTAFYLCASSIRLGTGGIQETQYFGPGTRLLVL.

The rearrangement links TRBV7-6 to TRBJ2-2; TCRdb's D call of TRBD2 is untestable without DNA. The germline CDR1 and CDR2 sequences are SGHVS and FNYEAQ. The CDR3 extends over 17 amino acids. Only the protein is on record. CDR3 sequence: CASSLQVGLAITGELFF.

The V call is TRBV5-4, the J call TRBJ2-7; lacking DNA, the TRBD2 call made by TCRdb goes unchecked. The CDR3 length is 13 residues. The DNA is unrecorded. Germline assignment: CDR1 SGHNT and CDR2 YYREEE (reference sequence). CDR3 region: CASSLSGGYEQYF.

V usage is TRBV29-1 and J usage is TRBJ2-7; TCRdb's D call of TRBD2 is untestable without DNA. Germline assignment: CDR1 SQVTM and CDR2 ANQGSEA. The CDR3 runs to 13 residues. DNA is not on record. CDR3 sequence reads: CSVGAGGPAEQYF.

This clone counts as medium-sized by frequency. This rearrangement joins TRBV10-3 to TRBJ1-5. The CDR3 loop spans 13 amino acids. The DNA sequence is not available. The germline V gene has CDR1 ENHRY and CDR2 SYGVKD. CDR3 loop: CAISSNTESTQHF.

The chain links TRBV9 to TRBJ1-2. CDR3 length: 13 amino acids. Nucleotide data are not available. The germline CDR1 and CDR2 sequences are SGDLS and YYNGEE. This CDR3 reads CASSPNRARDGAF.

The chain uses TRBV2 and TRBJ2-7; absent DNA, TCRdb's TRBD2 call cannot be checked. Germline V gene data show CDR1 as SNHLY and CDR2 as FYNNEI. The CDR3 is 15 residues long. No nucleotide data were recorded. CDR3 amino acids: CASSVLREGLDEQYF. The full variable domain, its missing parts supplied by reference TRBV2 and TRBJ2-7, is EPEVTQTPSHQVTQMGQEVILRCVPISNHLYFYWYRQILGQKVEFLVSFYNNEISEKSEIFDDQFSVERPDGSNFTLKIRSTKLEDSAMYFCASSVLREGLDEQYFGPGTRLTVT.

CDR3 loop: CASSDNGRPDTQYF. This sequence joins TRBV10-1 and TRBJ2-3; the TRBD2 assignment by TCRdb is unverifiable without DNA. This CDR3 has 14 residues. No DNA is recorded. Germline CDR1 reads WNHNN; CDR2 reads SYGVQD (reference sequence).

This chain links TRBV18 with TRBJ1-3; TCRdb's D call, TRBD1, is unchecked because there is no DNA. This CDR3 is 12 amino acids long. Only the protein is available. From germline, CDR1 is KGHSH and CDR2 LQKENI. CDR3 loop: CASSPGGHTIYF.

The chain combines TRBV5-1 with TRBJ1-1; lacking DNA, the TRBD1 call made by TCRdb goes unchecked. CDR1 is SGHRS and CDR2 is YFSETQ in the germline V gene. The length of the CDR3 is 12 residues. Only the protein is available. The CDR3 sequence is CASGNRGVEAFF.

The rearrangement links TRBV11-2 to TRBJ2-3; TCRdb selects TRBD2, and the lack of DNA leaves this call unchecked. CDR3 length: 12 amino acids. DNA is not on record. CDR1 is SGHAT and CDR2 is FQNNGV in the germline V gene. CDR3 region: CASSPIAGTQYF.

V usage is TRBV5-6 and J usage is TRBJ2-7. The CDR3 covers 17 residues. The record lacks a DNA sequence. Germline V lookup: CDR1 SGHDT, CDR2 YYEEEE. CDR3 in amino acids: CASSPTTRGDLAYEQYF.

CDR3 protein: CASRRTGGSGANVLTF. The chain uses TRBV28 and TRBJ2-6; TCRdb's assignment of TRBD1 cannot be checked, as there is no DNA. There are 16 residues in the CDR3. No coding sequence is recorded. In germline, CDR1 is MDHEN, CDR2 SYDVKM.

The chain has TRBV4-2 and TRBJ2-3; TCRdb lists TRBD2, though no DNA is available to test this call. Germline V lookup: CDR1 LGHNA, CDR2 YNFKEQ. This CDR3 is 14 amino acids long. A DNA sequence was not provided. This CDR3 reads CASSQDFLTDTQYF.

This chain joins TRBV5-4 and TRBJ2-7. This CDR3 spans 14 amino acids. This entry has no DNA. Per the germline V gene, CDR1 is SGHNT and CDR2 is YYREEE (reference sequence). The CDR3 sequence: CASSFGPSSYEQYF.

This chain links TRBV2 with TRBJ2-3; lacking DNA, the TRBD1 call made by TCRdb goes unchecked. The CDR3 has 13 amino acids. DNA was not recorded. CDR1 SNHLY and CDR2 FYNNEI come from the germline V gene. The CDR3 is CASRGQRTDTQYF.

This chain uses TRBV6-5 with TRBJ2-2; TCRdb calls TRBD2, which cannot be checked without DNA. CDR3 length: 14 residues. DNA for this receptor is not on file. Germline V gene data show CDR1 as MNHEY and CDR2 as SVGAGI. This chain's CDR3 is CASKRATLTGELFF.

The chain employs TRBV2 and TRBJ1-4. Germline V gene sequence: CDR1 SNHLY, CDR2 FYNNEI. The CDR3 contains 14 residues. No DNA is listed. The CDR3 loop reads CASRWGAGNEKLFF.

V and J are TRBV5-6 and TRBJ2-7; TCRdb lists TRBD2, though no DNA is available to test this call. Germline V gene sequence: CDR1 SGHDT, CDR2 YYEEEE. The CDR3 totals 12 residues. DNA for this receptor is not on file. CDR3 residues: CASSLRGSEQYF.

The rearrangement joins TRBV19 to TRBJ2-1; TCRdb gives TRBD2 as the D gene, but with no DNA this cannot be confirmed. In germline, CDR1 is LNHDA, CDR2 SQIVND (reference sequence). CDR3 length: 15 residues. No nucleotide data were recorded. This CDR3 is CASSHTSGSYNEQFF.

The genes are TRBV4-1 and TRBJ2-3; TCRdb indicates TRBD1, and absent DNA this call remains unverified. The CDR3 extends over 13 amino acids. Nucleotide data are not available. The V gene's germline CDR1 is MGHRA and CDR2 YSYEKL. This CDR3 is CASSRSVTDTQYF.

The chain has TRBV5-1 and TRBJ1-4; TCRdb names TRBD1, which stays unverified in the absence of DNA. Germline V gene data show CDR1 as SGHRS and CDR2 as YFSETQ. The CDR3 has 20 residues. The protein alone is recorded here. The CDR3: CASSLAPGQVLVATNEKLFF.